The 27 T cell receptor beta chains below all came from one sample that was sequenced in a study of blood T cell repertoires in COVID-19. Sequencing used immunoSEQ multiplex PCR; TCRdb keeps in-frame clones, though not all of them. Counted here are 150,000 to 200,000 clones, around 80% occurring once; the ten biggest clones make up roughly an eighth. Source material: PBMCs or T cells enriched from blood (not recorded which). The source is a man in his sixties who had been exposed to COVID-19.

Turning to this clone: The identical CDR3 is also encoded by other nucleotide sequences in the sample. CDR3 nucleotides: TGTGCCACCAGTGATCCGCTAGCGGGAGCCTACAATGAGCAGTTCTTC. It encodes CATSDPLAGAYNEQFF. This rearrangement joins TRBV24-1 to TRBJ2-1; 10 positions agree with TRBD2. Losses at the gene ends were 3 bases for V and 2 bases for J; bases not matched to a gene: 3. This CDR3 region has 16 residues. Germline values: CDR1 KGHDR, CDR2 SFDVKD.

The rearrangement uses TRBV5-1 and TRBJ2-3, with TRBD2 matching 7 bases. Germline V gene sequence: CDR1 SGHRS, CDR2 YFSETQ. Trimming at V came to 0 bases and at J to 4 bases, leaving 5 bases not matched to a gene. The CDR3 length is 15 residues. The CDR3 DNA follows: TGCGCCAGCAGCTTGGACGGGAGGAGTCCAGATACGCAGTATTTT. Protein product: CASSLDGRSPDTQYF.

The chain employs TRBV19 and TRBJ1-1; 10 nucleotides align to TRBD1. The germline V gene has CDR1 LNHDA and CDR2 SQIVND (reference sequence). Trimming took 3 bases from V and 4 from J; bases not matched to a gene: 5. CDR3 size: 15 residues. The DNA for the CDR3 is TGTGCCAGTAGTATGGGTAGGACAGGGGGCACTGAAGCTTTCTTT. Residues: CASSMGRTGGTEAFF.

In its sample, this clone was seen a few times. This specimen includes other DNA sequences encoding the same CDR3. The chain is built from TRBV5-1 and TRBJ1-1; 8 bases agree with TRBD1. From germline, CDR1 is SGHRS and CDR2 YFSETQ. The CDR3 extends over 16 amino acids. V shed 4 bases, J shed 1 base, and the junction held 9 bases outside the gene matches. DNA for the CDR3: TGCGCCAGCAGCCTAACGCAGGGGGCAGCGAACACTGAAGCTTTCTTT. Amino acids: CASSLTQGAANTEAFF. The complete variable domain, with remaining parts taken from reference TRBV5-1 and TRBJ1-1, reads KAGVTQTPRYLIKTRGQQVTLSCSPISGHRSVSWYQQTPGQGLQFLFEYFSETQRNKGNFPGRFSGRQFSNSRSEMNVSTLELGDSALYLCASSLTQGAANTEAFFGQGTRLTVV.

The chain employs TRBV3-1 (or the pseudogene TRBV3-2) and TRBJ2-3, with 11 bases identical to TRBD2. The CDR3 covers 15 residues. The germline V gene encodes CDR1 LGHDT and CDR2 YNNKEL (reference sequence). V lost 4 bases and J lost 3; bases outside the gene matches: 3. The CDR3 here is CASSLVAGGTDTQYF. In DNA form, the CDR3 reads TGTGCCAGCAGCCTCGTAGCGGGAGGGACAGATACGCAGTATTTT.

V and J are TRBV6-2 or TRBV6-3 and TRBJ1-2, with D perhaps TRBD1 (5 bases). Germline-derived CDR1 and CDR2 are MNHEY and SVGEGT. The V gene lost 1 base and the J gene lost 10 bases, with 7 bases spanning the gap. This CDR3 has 11 amino acids. For the CDR3, the DNA is TGTGCCAGCAGTTACTGGACATTCTACACCTTC. Its translation: CASSYWTFYTF.

J is TRBJ2-2 and V is TRBV3-1 (or the pseudogene TRBV3-2); 11 bases agree with TRBD1. The germline gives CDR1 LGHDT, CDR2 YNNKEL (reference sequence). V dropped 4 bases and J dropped 5; count of bases not matched to a gene: 6. The CDR3 sequence is 16 residues long. Written as DNA, the CDR3 is TGTGCCAGCAGCCTCGGGACAGGGGGAAGGACCGGGGAGCTGTTTTTT. This sequence encodes CASSLGTGGRTGELFF.

The V and J genes are TRBV6-6 and TRBJ2-7; 9 bases match TRBD2. This CDR3 contains 15 residues. Germline CDR1 is MNHNY and CDR2 is SVGAGI (reference sequence). The V segment lost 5 bases and the J segment 4 bases; nucleotides outside the gene matches: 9. CDR3 amino acids: CASSPAGGRVYEQYF. The CDR3 DNA is TGTGCCAGCAGTCCCGCGGGAGGGAGGGTGTACGAGCAGTACTTC.

J is TRBJ2-1 and V is TRBV5-5; no definite D call. The V end was cut by 3 bases, the J end by 10 bases, with 14 bases between. Looked up from germline, CDR1 is SGHKS and CDR2 is YYEKEE (reference sequence). CDR3 length equals 13 residues. The CDR3 sequence is CASSSTWAAEQFF. DNA for the CDR3: TGTGCCAGCAGCTCGACATGGGCCGCCGAGCAGTTCTTC.

J is TRBJ1-4 and V is TRBV30; 9 bases map to TRBD1. CDR3 length: 12 residues. With V trimmed by 5 bases and J by 8 bases, 3 bases remained unmatched. The germline CDR1 and CDR2 sequences are GTSNPN and SVGIG (reference sequence). The CDR3 region is CAWDRGWEKLFF. CDR3 coding DNA: TGTGCCTGGGACAGGGGGTGGGAAAAACTGTTTTTT. Looking up the rest from reference TRBV30 and TRBJ1-4 gives the full variable domain: SQTIHQWPATLVQPVGSPLSLECTVEGTSNPNLYWYRQAAGRGLQLLFYSVGIGQISSEVPQNLSASRPQDRQFILSSKKLLLSDSGFYLCAWDRGWEKLFFGSGTQLSVL.

The V gene is TRBV11-3, the J gene TRBJ2-1; TRBD1 might be the D (6 bases). V dropped 5 bases and J dropped 7 bases, with 9 bases sitting between them. Germline loops: CDR1 SGHNT, CDR2 YENEEA. CDR3 length: 12 amino acids. The DNA of the CDR3 is TGTGCCAGCAGCACCCAGGGGAATGAGCAGTTCTTC. Translation gives CASSTQGNEQFF.

This clone appeared a few times. This chain connects TRBV28 to TRBJ2-1; the D gene is possibly TRBD1 (5 bases). The CDR3 loop spans 14 amino acids. Germline lookup yields CDR1 MDHEN and CDR2 SYDVKM. The V and J ends lost 8 bases and 1 base respectively, with 12 bases between them. The CDR3 protein is CASHTGFSYNEQFF. The CDR3 DNA reads TGTGCCAGCCATACAGGCTTTTCCTACAATGAGCAGTTCTTC.

The chain couples TRBV11-3 to TRBJ1-2; 7 bases fit TRBD1. The CDR3 covers 15 residues. Germline CDR1 SGHNT, CDR2 YENEEA. The J segment lost 4 bases and the V segment lost 10 bases, leaving 15 bases of the junction unmatched. CDR3 nucleotides: TGTGCCAACCCCCCCCGGGACAGACGAGCCTATGGCTACACCTTC. This sequence encodes CANPPRDRRAYGYTF.

The genes are TRBV18 and TRBJ2-1; 15 positions match TRBD2. The CDR3 is 19 residues long. V trimming: 4 bases; J trimming: 4 bases; junction bases outside the gene matches: 11. Per the germline V gene, CDR1 is KGHSH and CDR2 is LQKENI. The CDR3 loop is CASSLPGLAGGSFYNEQFF. The CDR3 DNA reads as TGTGCCAGCTCACTCCCGGGACTAGCGGGAGGAAGTTTTTACAATGAGCAGTTCTTC.

This rearrangement joins TRBV30 to TRBJ2-1; the match to TRBD2 covers 13 bases. Germline CDR1 GTSNPN, CDR2 SVGIG (reference sequence). The CDR3 contains 13 residues. Germline trimming cut 7 bases from V and 10 bases from J; bases unmatched to any gene: 7. For the CDR3, the DNA is TGTGCCTTCGGGACTAGCGGGACAGGGGAGCAGTTCTTC. Translating it yields CAFGTSGTGEQFF.

V is TRBV20-1 and J is TRBJ1-2, with D uncertain. Germline-derived CDR1 and CDR2 are DFQATT and SNEGSKA (reference sequence). The CDR3 runs 10 residues. Trimming removed 0 bases at V and 6 bases at J, with 2 bases between. The CDR3 region has the DNA TGCAGTGCTAGAGATAATGGCTACACCTTC. As protein: CSARDNGYTF.

This clone was detected a few times. The chain has TRBV6-5 and TRBJ2-7, with TRBD1 identical over 8 bases. This CDR3 spans 15 amino acids. The V and J ends lost 2 bases and 2 bases, in that order; junction bases with no gene match: 5. Germline V CDR1 and CDR2: MNHEY, SVGAGI. The CDR3 sequence: CASSYPGQGAYEQYF. For the CDR3, the DNA is TGTGCCAGCAGTTACCCCGGACAGGGTGCCTACGAGCAGTACTTC.

The chain joins TRBV7-2 to TRBJ2-5; 9 bases align to TRBD1. This CDR3 has 14 amino acids. V was clipped by 4 bases and J by 5 bases; unmatched bases: 5. Germline CDR1 and CDR2: SGHTA and FQGNSA. CDR3 amino acids: CASSSDRGVETQYF. In DNA form, the CDR3 reads TGTGCCAGCAGCTCGGACAGGGGTGTGGAGACCCAGTACTTC.

CDR3 nucleotides: TGTGCCAGCAGCTTGGCGGGACGGGATCTGTTTTTT. Its translation is CASSLAGRDLFF. This chain connects TRBV7-9 to TRBJ1-4; TRBD1 is a possible D gene (5 bases). Germline values: CDR1 SEHNR, CDR2 FQNEAQ (reference sequence). The V end lost 3 bases, the J end lost 14 bases, and 13 bases lay between the germline ends. CDR3 length: 12 amino acids.

This clone was found a few times. The V and J genes are TRBV6-6 and TRBJ1-5; TRBD1 matches at 8 bases. Per the germline V gene, CDR1 is MNHNY and CDR2 is SVGAGI (reference sequence). With V trimmed by 6 bases and J by 4 bases, 11 bases remained unmatched. CDR3 length: 16 residues. The CDR3 nucleotides read TGTGCCAGCAGGCGATCGACAGGGGCGTCAAATCAGCCCCAGCATTTT. Translation: CASRRSTGASNQPQHF.

V usage is TRBV15 and J usage is TRBJ2-7, with a weak D call TRBD2 (6 bases). V shed 0 bases and J shed 5 bases, with 14 bases lying between them. CDR3 length: 15 residues. CDR1 is LNHNV and CDR2 is YYDKDF in the germline V gene (reference sequence). The CDR3 region is CATSRESGSLNEQYF. The CDR3 DNA follows: TGTGCCACCAGCAGAGAGAGCGGGTCACTAAACGAGCAGTACTTC.

This clone was detected only a few times. This CDR3 is CASSSASGTSSYEQYF. The CDR3 DNA sequence: TGCGCCAGCAGCTCCGCGTCCGGGACTAGTTCCTACGAGCAGTACTTC. The V call is TRBV5-1, the J call TRBJ2-7; TRBD2 matches at 8 bases. V was clipped by 3 bases and J by 1 base; unmatched bases: 9. This CDR3 spans 16 amino acids. Germline V lookup: CDR1 SGHRS, CDR2 YFSETQ.

The rearrangement links TRBV28 to TRBJ1-2, with TRBD1 matching over 7 bases. V gave up 7 bases and J gave up 7 bases; unmatched junction bases: 9. Germline-derived CDR1 and CDR2 are MDHEN and SYDVKM. This CDR3 region has 13 residues. The CDR3 DNA sequence: TGTGCCAGCACCGAGACAGGGCGGGGTGGCTACACCTTC. Amino acid sequence: CASTETGRGGYTF.

This chain joins TRBV30 and TRBJ1-6; D is undetermined. The V end lost 2 bases, the J end lost 7 bases, and 6 bases lay between the germline ends. Germline V gene lookup returns CDR1 GTSNPN and CDR2 SVGIG (reference sequence). The CDR3 totals 12 residues. The CDR3 coding sequence is TGTGCCTGGAGTCGTCCGAATTCACCCCTCCACTTT. Encoded protein: CAWSRPNSPLHF.

The sample holds one count of this clone. The genes are TRBV12-3 or TRBV12-4 and TRBJ2-2; D not certain. V lost 4 bases, J lost 1 base, and 4 bases lay in between. The CDR3 consists of 13 residues. DNA of the CDR3: TGTGCCAGCAGTTCAGTGAACACCGGGGAGCTGTTTTTT. Translating it yields CASSSVNTGELFF.

V gene TRBV27 combines with J gene TRBJ1-1, with D tentatively TRBD1 (5 bases). The germline CDR1 and CDR2 sequences are MNHEY and SMNVEV (reference sequence). V was pared by 5 bases and J by 5 bases, with 12 bases between. The CDR3 loop spans 13 amino acids. This CDR3 reads CASSPQTATEAFF. CDR3 sequence (DNA): TGTGCCAGCAGTCCCCAGACAGCGACTGAAGCTTTCTTT.

This chain links TRBV7-2 with TRBJ2-5; 7 bases fit TRBD1. The trim removed 5 bases at V and 0 bases at J, leaving 6 bases unmatched. CDR1 SGHTA and CDR2 FQGNSA come from the germline V gene. This CDR3 has 15 residues. CDR3: CASSPIGQDQETQYF. As DNA, the CDR3 is TGTGCCAGCAGCCCCATAGGACAGGACCAAGAGACCCAGTACTTC.